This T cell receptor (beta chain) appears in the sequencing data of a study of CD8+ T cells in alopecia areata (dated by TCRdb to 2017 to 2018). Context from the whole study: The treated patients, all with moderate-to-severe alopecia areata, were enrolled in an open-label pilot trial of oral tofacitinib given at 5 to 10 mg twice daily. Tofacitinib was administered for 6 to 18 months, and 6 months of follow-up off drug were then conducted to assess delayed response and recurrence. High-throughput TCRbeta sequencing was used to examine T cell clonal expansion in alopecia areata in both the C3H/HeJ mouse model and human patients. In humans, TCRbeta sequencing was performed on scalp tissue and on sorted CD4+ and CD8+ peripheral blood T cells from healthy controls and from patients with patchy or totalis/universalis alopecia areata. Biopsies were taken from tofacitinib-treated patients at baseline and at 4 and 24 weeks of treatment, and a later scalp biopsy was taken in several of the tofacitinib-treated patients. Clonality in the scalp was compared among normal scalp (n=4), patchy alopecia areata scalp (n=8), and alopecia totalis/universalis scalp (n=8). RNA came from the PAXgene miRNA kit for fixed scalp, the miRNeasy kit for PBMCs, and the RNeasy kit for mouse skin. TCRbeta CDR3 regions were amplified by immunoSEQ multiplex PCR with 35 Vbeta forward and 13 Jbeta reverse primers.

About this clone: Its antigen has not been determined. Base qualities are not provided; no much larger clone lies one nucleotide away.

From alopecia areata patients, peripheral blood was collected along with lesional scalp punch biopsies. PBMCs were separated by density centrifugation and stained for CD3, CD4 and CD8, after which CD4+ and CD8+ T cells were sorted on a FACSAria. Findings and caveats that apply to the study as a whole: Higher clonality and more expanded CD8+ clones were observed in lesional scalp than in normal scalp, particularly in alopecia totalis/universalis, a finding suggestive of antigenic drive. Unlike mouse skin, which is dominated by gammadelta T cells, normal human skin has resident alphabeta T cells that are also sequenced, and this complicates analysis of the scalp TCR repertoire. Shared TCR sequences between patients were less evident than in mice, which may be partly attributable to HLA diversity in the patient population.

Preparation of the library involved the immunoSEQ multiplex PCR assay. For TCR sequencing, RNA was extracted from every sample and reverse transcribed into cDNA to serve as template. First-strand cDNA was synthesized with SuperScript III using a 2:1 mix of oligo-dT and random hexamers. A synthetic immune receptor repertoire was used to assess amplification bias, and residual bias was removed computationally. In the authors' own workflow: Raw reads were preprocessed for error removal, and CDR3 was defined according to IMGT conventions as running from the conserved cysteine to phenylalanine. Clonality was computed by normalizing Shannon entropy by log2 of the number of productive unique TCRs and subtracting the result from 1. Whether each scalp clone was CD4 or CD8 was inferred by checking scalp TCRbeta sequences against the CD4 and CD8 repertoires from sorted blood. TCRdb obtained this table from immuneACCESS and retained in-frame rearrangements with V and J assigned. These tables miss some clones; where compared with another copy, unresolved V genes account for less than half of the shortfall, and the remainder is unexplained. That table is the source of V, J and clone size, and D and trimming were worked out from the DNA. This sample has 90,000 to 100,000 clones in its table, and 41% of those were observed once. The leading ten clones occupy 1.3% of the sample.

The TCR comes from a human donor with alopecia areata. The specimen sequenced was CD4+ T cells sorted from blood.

The CDR3 reads as follows: CAWSSDSRSSGYTF. The sequenced DNA is TGTGCCTGGAGTTCTGATAGCCGATCCTCTGGCTACACCTTC. The rearrangement joined TRBV30 to TRBJ1-2; no confident D gene assignment can be made. The germline V gene (reference sequence) provides CDR1 GTSNPN and CDR2 SVGIG. The CDR3 starts with the cysteine, ends with the phenylalanine, and has 14 residues. The only DNA kept is the CDR3, 42 bases in frame from the first base. V is pared back by 2 bases and J by 7 bases, with 17 bases lying between the germline termini.